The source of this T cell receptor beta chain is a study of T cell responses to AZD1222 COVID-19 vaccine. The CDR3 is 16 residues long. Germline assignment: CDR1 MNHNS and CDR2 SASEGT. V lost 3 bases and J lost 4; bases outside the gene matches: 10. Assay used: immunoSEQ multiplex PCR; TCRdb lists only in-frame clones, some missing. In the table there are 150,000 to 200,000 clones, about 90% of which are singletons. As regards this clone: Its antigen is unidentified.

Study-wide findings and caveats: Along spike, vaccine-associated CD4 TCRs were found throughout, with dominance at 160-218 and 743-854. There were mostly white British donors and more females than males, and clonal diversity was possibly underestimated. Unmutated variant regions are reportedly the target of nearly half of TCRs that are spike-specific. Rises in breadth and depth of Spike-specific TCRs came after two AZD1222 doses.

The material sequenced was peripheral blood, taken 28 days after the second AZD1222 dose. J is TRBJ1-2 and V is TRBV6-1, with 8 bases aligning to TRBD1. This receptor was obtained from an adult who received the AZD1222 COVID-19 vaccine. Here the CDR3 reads CASSDLVGQGGYGYTF. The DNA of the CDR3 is TGTGCCAGCAGTGACCTTGTAGGACAGGGCGGCTATGGCTACACCTTC.